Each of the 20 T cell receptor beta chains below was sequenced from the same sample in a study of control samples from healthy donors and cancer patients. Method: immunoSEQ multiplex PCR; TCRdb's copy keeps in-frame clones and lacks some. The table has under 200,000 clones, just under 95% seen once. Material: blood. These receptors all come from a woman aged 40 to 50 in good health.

The DNA of the CDR3 is TGCGCCAGCACCCCGACAGGGGGGAACACTGAAGCTTTCTTT. It is translated as CASTPTGGNTEAFF. The chain has TRBV5-1 and TRBJ1-1; 9 bases are a match to TRBD1. This CDR3 is built from 14 residues. Germline CDR1 reads SGHRS; CDR2 reads YFSETQ. With V trimmed by 6 bases and J by 1 base, 4 bases remained unmatched.

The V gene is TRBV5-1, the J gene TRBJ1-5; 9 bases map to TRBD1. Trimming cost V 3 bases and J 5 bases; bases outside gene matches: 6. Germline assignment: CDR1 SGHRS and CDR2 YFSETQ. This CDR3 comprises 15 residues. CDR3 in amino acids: CASSSTGGIYQPQHF. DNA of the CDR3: TGCGCCAGCAGCTCGACAGGGGGAATTTATCAGCCCCAGCATTTT.

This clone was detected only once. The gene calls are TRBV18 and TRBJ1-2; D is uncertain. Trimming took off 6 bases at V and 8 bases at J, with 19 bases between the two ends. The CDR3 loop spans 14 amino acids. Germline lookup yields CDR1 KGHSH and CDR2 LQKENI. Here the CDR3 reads CASSPDRSLRGYTF. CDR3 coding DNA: TGTGCCAGCTCCCCCGATCGGAGCCTTAGGGGCTACACCTTC.

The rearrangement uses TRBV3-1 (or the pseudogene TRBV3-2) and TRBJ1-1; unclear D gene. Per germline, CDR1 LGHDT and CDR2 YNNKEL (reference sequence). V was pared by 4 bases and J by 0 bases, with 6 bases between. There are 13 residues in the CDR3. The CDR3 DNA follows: TGTGCCAGCAGCCCCAGCCTGAACACTGAAGCTTTCTTT. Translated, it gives CASSPSLNTEAFF.

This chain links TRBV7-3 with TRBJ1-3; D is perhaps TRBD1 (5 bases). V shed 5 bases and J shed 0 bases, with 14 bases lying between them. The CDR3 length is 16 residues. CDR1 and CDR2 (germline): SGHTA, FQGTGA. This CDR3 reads CASSPSGRRSGNTIYF. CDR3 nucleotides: TGTGCCAGCAGCCCCTCGGGACGGCGCTCTGGAAACACCATATATTTT.

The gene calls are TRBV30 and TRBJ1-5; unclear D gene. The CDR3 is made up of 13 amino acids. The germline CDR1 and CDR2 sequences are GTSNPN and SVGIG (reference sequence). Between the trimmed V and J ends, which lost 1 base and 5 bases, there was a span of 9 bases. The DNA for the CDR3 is TGTGCCTGGAGTGGACGGGCCGATCAGCCCCAGCATTTT. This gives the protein CAWSGRADQPQHF. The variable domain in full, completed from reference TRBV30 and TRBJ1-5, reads SQTIHQWPATLVQPVGSPLSLECTVEGTSNPNLYWYRQAAGRGLQLLFYSVGIGQISSEVPQNLSASRPQDRQFILSSKKLLLSDSGFYLCAWSGRADQPQHFGDGTRLSIL.

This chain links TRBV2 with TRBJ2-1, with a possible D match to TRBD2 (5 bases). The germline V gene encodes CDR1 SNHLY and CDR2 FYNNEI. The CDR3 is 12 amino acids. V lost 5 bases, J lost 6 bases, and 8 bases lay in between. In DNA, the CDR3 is TGTGCCAGCAGTACGGACTTCAATGAGCAGTTCTTC. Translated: CASSTDFNEQFF.

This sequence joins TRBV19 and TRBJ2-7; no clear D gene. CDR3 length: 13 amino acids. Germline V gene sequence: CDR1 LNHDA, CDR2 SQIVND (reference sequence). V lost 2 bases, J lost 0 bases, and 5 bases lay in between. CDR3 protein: CASSISYSYEQYF. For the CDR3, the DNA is TGTGCCAGTAGTATAAGCTACTCCTACGAGCAGTACTTC.

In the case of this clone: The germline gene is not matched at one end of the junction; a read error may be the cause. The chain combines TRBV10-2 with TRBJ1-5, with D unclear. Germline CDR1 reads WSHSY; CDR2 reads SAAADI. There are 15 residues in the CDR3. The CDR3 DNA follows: TGCGCCGGCAGTGATGGCAGCCATAGCAATCAGCCCCAGCATTTT. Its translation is CAGSDGSHSNQPQHF.

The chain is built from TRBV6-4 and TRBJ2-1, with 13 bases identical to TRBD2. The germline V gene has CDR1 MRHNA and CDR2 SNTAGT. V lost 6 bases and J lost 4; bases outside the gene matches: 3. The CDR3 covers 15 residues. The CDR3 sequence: CASSTLAGGYNEQFF. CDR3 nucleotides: TGTGCCAGCAGCACACTAGCGGGAGGGTACAATGAGCAGTTCTTC.

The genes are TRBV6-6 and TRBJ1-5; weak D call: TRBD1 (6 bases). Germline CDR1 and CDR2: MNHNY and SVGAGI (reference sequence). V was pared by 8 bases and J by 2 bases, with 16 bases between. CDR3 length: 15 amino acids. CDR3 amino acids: CASGTGWGRNQPQHF. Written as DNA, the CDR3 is TGTGCCAGCGGAACAGGATGGGGGCGCAATCAGCCCCAGCATTTT.

CDR3 residues: CASSLGRGASTGELFF. In DNA, the CDR3 is TGTGCCAGCAGCTTAGGGCGGGGGGCGAGCACCGGGGAGCTGTTTTTT. The rearrangement uses TRBV7-7 and TRBJ2-2, with 8 bases that match TRBD2. The CDR3 is 16 residues long. CDR1 is SSHAT and CDR2 is FNYEAQ in the germline V gene (reference sequence). With V trimmed by 1 base and J by 4 bases, 5 bases remained unmatched.

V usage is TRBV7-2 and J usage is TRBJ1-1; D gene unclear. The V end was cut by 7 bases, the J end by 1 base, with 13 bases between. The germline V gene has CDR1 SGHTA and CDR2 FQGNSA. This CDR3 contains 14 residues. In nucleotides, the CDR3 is TGTGCCAGCATAATGGGGAGGGAGAACACTGAAGCTTTCTTT. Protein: CASIMGRENTEAFF.

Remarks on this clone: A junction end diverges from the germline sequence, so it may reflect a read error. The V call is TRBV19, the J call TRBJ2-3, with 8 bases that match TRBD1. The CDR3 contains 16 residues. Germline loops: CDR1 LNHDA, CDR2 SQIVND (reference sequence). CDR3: CASSRLRGQGTDTQYF. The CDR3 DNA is TGTGCCAGTAGCCGACTTCGAGGACAGGGCACGGATACGCAGTATTTT.

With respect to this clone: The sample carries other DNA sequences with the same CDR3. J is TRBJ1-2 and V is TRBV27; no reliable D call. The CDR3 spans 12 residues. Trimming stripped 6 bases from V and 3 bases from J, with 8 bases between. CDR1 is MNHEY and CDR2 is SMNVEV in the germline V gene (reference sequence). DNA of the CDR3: TGTGCCAGCAGGAGGGAGGACTATGGCTACACCTTC. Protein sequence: CASRREDYGYTF.

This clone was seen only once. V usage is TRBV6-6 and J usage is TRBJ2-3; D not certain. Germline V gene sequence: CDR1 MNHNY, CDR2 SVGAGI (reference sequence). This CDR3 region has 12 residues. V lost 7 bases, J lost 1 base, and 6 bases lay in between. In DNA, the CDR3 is TGTGCCAGCAATCAGGGCACAGATACGCAGTATTTT. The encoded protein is CASNQGTDTQYF.

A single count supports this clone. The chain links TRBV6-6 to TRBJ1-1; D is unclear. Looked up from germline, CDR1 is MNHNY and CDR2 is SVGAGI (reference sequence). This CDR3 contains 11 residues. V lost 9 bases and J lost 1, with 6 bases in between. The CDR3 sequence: CASERNTEAFF. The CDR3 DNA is TGTGCCAGTGAGCGGAACACTGAAGCTTTCTTT.

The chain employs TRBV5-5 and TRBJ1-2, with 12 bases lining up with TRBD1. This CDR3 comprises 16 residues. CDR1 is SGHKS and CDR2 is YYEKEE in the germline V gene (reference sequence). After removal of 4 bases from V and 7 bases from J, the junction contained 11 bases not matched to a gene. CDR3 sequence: CASSIGQGQGARGYTF. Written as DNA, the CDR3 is TGTGCCAGCAGCATCGGACAGGGACAGGGGGCGCGTGGCTACACCTTC.

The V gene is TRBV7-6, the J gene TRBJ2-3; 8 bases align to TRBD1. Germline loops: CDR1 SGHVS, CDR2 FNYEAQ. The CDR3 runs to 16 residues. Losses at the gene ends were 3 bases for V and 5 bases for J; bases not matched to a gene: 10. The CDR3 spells CASSFGRGQAGDTQYF. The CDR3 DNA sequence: TGTGCCAGCAGCTTCGGCAGGGGGCAAGCGGGAGATACGCAGTATTTT. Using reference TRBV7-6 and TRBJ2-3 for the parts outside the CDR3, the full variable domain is GAGVSQSPRYKVTKRGQDVALRCDPISGHVSLYWYRQALGQGPEFLTYFNYEAQQDKSGLPNDRFSAERPEGSISTLTIQRTEQRDSAMYRCASSFGRGQAGDTQYFGPGTRLTVL.

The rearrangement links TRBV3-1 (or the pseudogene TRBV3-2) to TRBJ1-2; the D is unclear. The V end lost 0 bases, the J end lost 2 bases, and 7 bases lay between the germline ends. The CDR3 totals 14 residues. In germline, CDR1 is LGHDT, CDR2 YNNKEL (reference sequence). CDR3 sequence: CASSQEGRNYGYTF. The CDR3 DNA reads TGTGCCAGCAGCCAAGAAGGCAGGAACTATGGCTACACCTTC.